Sequencing of this TCR beta chain was carried out in a study of T-cell memory formation after mild COVID-19. Study overall: Largely donor-specific TCR clusters were found.

In TCRdb, the 5' RACE reads were re-called with MiXCR into one record per CDR3 protein. The profile shows roughly 160,000 distinct CDR3 sequences, approximately 13% of them singletons. This clonotype was seen only a few times. J was trimmed by 2 bases and V by 6 bases; bases with no gene match: 7. The CDR3 contains 15 residues. Germline CDR1 is MNHEY and CDR2 is SVGAGI. The V call is TRBV6-5, the J call TRBJ2-3; 8 bases fit TRBD2. The sample was PBMCs or a T cell subset sorted from them (not recorded which). The TCR originated in a man aged 18 to 35 who had mild COVID-19 (a few samples of this study predate the infection). Cell type and time point are not known. The CDR3 spells CASRPPGLDTDTQYF. CDR3 nucleotide sequence: TGTGCCAGCAGACCCCCGGGACTAGACACAGATACGCAGTATTTT.